The subject of this entry is one TCR beta chain. The V and J ends lost 6 bases and 7 bases, in that order; junction bases with no gene match: 18. CDR1 is SNHLY, CDR2 FYNNEI, per germline. This CDR3 region has 18 residues. The data were taken from a study of blood T cell repertoires in COVID-19. Study in general: Samples came from the United States, Italy and Spain, spanning acute and convalescent COVID-19. Sample material is recorded as cDNA or gDNA derived from T cells, B-cell-depleted T cells, or PBMCs.

How the authors handled the data: Counts of nucleated cells, estimated from reference gene primer amplification, were obtained. The data were produced by immunoSEQ multiplex PCR, yet TCRdb's version contains in-frame clones alone and is incomplete. V and J calls and clone size are given by that table; D and trimming were obtained from the DNA. Here the sample spans 200,000 or so clones, around 80% being singletons. The receptor was isolated from a human donor with acute or convalescent COVID-19. The donor label of this sample is uncertain. Sequenced material: peripheral blood. This sequence joins TRBV2 and TRBJ2-3, with 11 bases lining up with TRBD2. The CDR3 sequence is CASRRVWSGTSGAYTQYF. CDR3 DNA sequence: TGTGCCAGCAGAAGGGTTTGGTCTGGGACTAGCGGAGCCTATACGCAGTATTTT.